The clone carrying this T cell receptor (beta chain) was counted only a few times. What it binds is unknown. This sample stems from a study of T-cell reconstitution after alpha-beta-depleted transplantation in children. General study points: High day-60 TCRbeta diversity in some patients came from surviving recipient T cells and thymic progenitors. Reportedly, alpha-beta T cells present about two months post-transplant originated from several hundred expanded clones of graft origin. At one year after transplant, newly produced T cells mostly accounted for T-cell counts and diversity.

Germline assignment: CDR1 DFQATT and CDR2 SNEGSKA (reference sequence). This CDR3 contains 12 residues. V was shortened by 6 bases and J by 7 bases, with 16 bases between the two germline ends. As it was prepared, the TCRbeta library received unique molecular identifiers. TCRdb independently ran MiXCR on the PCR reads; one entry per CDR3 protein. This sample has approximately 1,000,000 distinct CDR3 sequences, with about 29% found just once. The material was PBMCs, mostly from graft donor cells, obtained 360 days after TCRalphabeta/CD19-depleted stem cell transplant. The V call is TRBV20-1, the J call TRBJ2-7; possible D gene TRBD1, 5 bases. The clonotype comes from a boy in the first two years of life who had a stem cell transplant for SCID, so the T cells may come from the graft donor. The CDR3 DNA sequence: TGCAGTGCCCCCAGGGTTGGAACGGAGCAGTACTTC. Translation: CSAPRVGTEQYF.